The 8 T cell receptor beta chains below all came from one sample that was sequenced in a study of cytomegalovirus exposure and HLA in healthy donors. PCR used 60 Vbeta primers and 13 Jbeta primers. Data came from immunoSEQ multiplex PCR; TCRdb stores just in-frame clones and leaves some out. The table has 120,000 to 150,000 clones, over 75% seen once. The sequenced material came from PBMCs. Receptors originate from a woman in her thirties in good health and CMV-seronegative.

This chain links TRBV5-5 with TRBJ1-5; possibly TRBD1 for D (5 bases). Germline CDR1 and CDR2: SGHKS and YYEKEE (reference sequence). V was shortened by 4 bases and J by 0 bases, with 11 bases between the two germline ends. CDR3 length equals 15 residues. The CDR3 here is CASSRHQGSNQPQHF. The CDR3 DNA follows: TGTGCCAGCAGCCGTCACCAGGGTAGCAATCAGCCCCAGCATTTT.

The chain joins TRBV9 to TRBJ2-1, with 7 bases lining up with TRBD1. CDR3 length: 15 amino acids. The V gene end was trimmed by 0 bases and the J gene end by 6 bases; junction bases not matched to a gene: 6. Germline CDR1 SGDLS, CDR2 YYNGEE. The CDR3 sequence is CASSVGPDRANEQFF. The CDR3 DNA reads TGTGCCAGCAGCGTAGGCCCTGACAGGGCCAATGAGCAGTTCTTC.

The chain links TRBV7-3 to TRBJ2-3; a possible D gene is TRBD2 (6 bases). This CDR3 spans 17 amino acids. Per germline, CDR1 SGHTA and CDR2 FQGTGA. Trimming took 2 bases from V and 3 from J, leaving 18 bases between them. CDR3 protein: CASSLPKDAGPTDTQYF. Here the CDR3 DNA reads TGTGCCAGCAGCTTACCAAAGGACGCGGGGCCGACAGATACGCAGTATTTT.

The rearrangement links TRBV5-5 to TRBJ1-6, with 7 positions matching TRBD1. The V gene end was trimmed by 4 bases and the J gene end by 8 bases; junction bases not matched to a gene: 3. Germline V gives CDR1 SGHKS, CDR2 YYEKEE (reference sequence). CDR3 length: 13 amino acids. CDR3 DNA: TGTGCCAGCAGCAGAACAGGGGATTCACCCCTCCACTTT. It specifies CASSRTGDSPLHF. Based on the CDR3 plus reference TRBV5-5 and TRBJ1-6, the full variable domain is DAGVTQSPTHLIKTRGQQVTLRCSPISGHKSVSWYQQVLGQGPQFIFQYYEKEERGRGNFPDRFSARQFPNYSSELNVNALLLGDSALYLCASSRTGDSPLHFGNGTRLTVT.

This CDR3 is CASSVGGLAIIETQYF. The DNA for the CDR3 is TGTGCCAGCAGTGTGGGGGGACTAGCGATTATAGAGACCCAGTACTTC. This chain links TRBV2 with TRBJ2-5; 10 nucleotides agree with TRBD2. The CDR3 has 16 residues. Germline V gene data show CDR1 as SNHLY and CDR2 as FYNNEI. Trimming at V came to 4 bases and at J to 4 bases, leaving 9 bases not matched to a gene.

This sequence joins TRBV30 and TRBJ2-7; TRBD2 agrees at 11 bases. The CDR3 runs to 13 residues. Germline CDR1 is GTSNPN and CDR2 is SVGIG (reference sequence). V shed 0 bases and J 6 bases; nucleotides not matched to a gene: 1. Here the CDR3 DNA reads TGTGCCTGGAGTGTGCTAGCGGGGGGCGAGCAGTACTTC. Protein sequence: CAWSVLAGGEQYF.

The chain is built from TRBV27 and TRBJ1-1, with D tentatively TRBD1 (6 bases). V was trimmed by 7 bases and J by 1 base, leaving 13 bases between them. Germline V lookup: CDR1 MNHEY, CDR2 SMNVEV (reference sequence). The CDR3 sequence is 14 residues long. CDR3 nucleotide sequence: TGTGCCAGCACGAAGCAGGGGCGGAACACTGAAGCTTTCTTT. Its protein product is CASTKQGRNTEAFF.

This clone was detected a few times. CDR3 sequence reads: CASSGNIFDTEAFF. The CDR3 DNA reads as TGTGCCAGCAGTGGAAACATTTTTGACACTGAAGCTTTCTTT. The rearrangement uses TRBV2 and TRBJ1-1, with D unclear. The CDR3 is made up of 14 amino acids. The V and J ends lost 4 bases and 3 bases respectively, with 12 bases between them. Germline V gene data show CDR1 as SNHLY and CDR2 as FYNNEI.